Included here is one T cell receptor beta chain sequence, with context. Antigen specificity is unknown. Stimulation used 10 ug/mL lysate from CMV-infected fibroblasts. CD40L-negative CD69-negative CD45RO-high memory CD4+ T cells were sorted as populations depleted of antigen-responding cells. Germline V gene lookup returns CDR1 SGHTA and CDR2 FQGTGA. The CDR3 loop spans 13 amino acids. Trimming removed 5 bases from V and 1 base from J, with 7 bases in between. The data were obtained in a study of persistence of HIV-infected CD4 T cells. Sequencing used immunoSEQ version 4 in survey mode. Generated by immunoSEQ multiplex PCR, the TCRdb table keeps only in-frame clones and is missing some. The table includes more than 25,000 clones, approximately 78% detected once.

The receptor was derived from an adult woman with HIV who was CMV-seropositive. The gene calls are TRBV7-3 and TRBJ2-3; D is ambiguous. The input for sequencing was CD4+ T cells sorted from PBMCs after approximately 19-hour stimulation, taken from a patient who received antiretroviral therapy. The CDR3 region is CASSPSGTDTQYF. The DNA of the CDR3 is TGTGCCAGCAGCCCCTCGGGCACAGATACGCAGTATTTT. The complete variable domain, with remaining parts taken from reference TRBV7-3 and TRBJ2-3, reads GAGVSQTPSNKVTEKGKYVELRCDPISGHTALYWYRQSLGQGPEFLIYFQGTGAADDSGLPNDRFFAVRPEGSVSTLKIQRTERGDSAVYLCASSPSGTDTQYFGPGTRLTVL.